A selection of T cell receptor beta chains follows, all from one sample in a study of CD8+ T cells in alopecia areata. Produced via immunoSEQ multiplex PCR; TCRdb's table is partial and in-frame only. The data hold some 170,000 clones, with roughly 60% observed a single time. The starting material was CD4+ T cells sorted from blood, obtained at roughly week 58, from a patient treated with tofacitinib. The receptor source for this set is a human donor with alopecia areata. Both conserved end residues are part of each CDR3. Each record gives: J gene, D gene, V gene, clone size, CDR3 DNA, CDR3 protein. D genes are given only for firm matches. Size is stated for part of the rows, as once, few or many counts, or as a class when the clone is expanded.

J: TRBJ1-1
D: -
V: TRBV5-6
size: -
DNA: TGTGCCAGCAGCTTGGGTGGGGGCCGCGCTGAAGCTTTCTTT
CDR3: CASSLGGGRAEAFF

J: TRBJ1-5
D: -
V: TRBV4-1
size: -
DNA: TGCGCCAGTAGCCAACCCGGTCAGCCCCAGCATTTT
CDR3: CASSQPGQPQHF

J: TRBJ1-1
D: TRBD1
V: TRBV5-1
size: -
DNA: TGCGCCAGCAGCTCTCGGACAGGGAACACTGAAGCTTTCTTT
CDR3: CASSSRTGNTEAFF

J: TRBJ1-5
D: -
V: TRBV2
size: -
DNA: TGTGCCAGCAGTGAATCGACGTATAGCAATCAGCCCCAGCATTTT
CDR3: CASSESTYSNQPQHF

J: TRBJ2-3
D: -
V: TRBV4-1
size: -
DNA: TGCGCCAGCAGCCAATTCGGTATCGGGGACACAGATACGCAGTATTTT
CDR3: CASSQFGIGDTDTQYF

J: TRBJ1-4
D: -
V: TRBV25-1
size: few
DNA: TGTGCCAGCAGTGAATCAGGGGCGCTGGGAAAACTGTTTTTT
CDR3: CASSESGALGKLFF

J: TRBJ2-7
D: -
V: TRBV7-9
size: -
DNA: TGTGCCAGCAGCTCCCAACAGGGTTACGAGCAGTACTTC
CDR3: CASSSQQGYEQYF

J: TRBJ1-3
D: -
V: TRBV6-5
size: -
DNA: TGTGCCAGCAGACCCGGATCTGGAAACACCATATATTTT
CDR3: CASRPGSGNTIYF

J: TRBJ2-5
D: -
V: TRBV15
size: -
DNA: TGTGCCACCAGCAGGGACAGGGAGGGAAAGACCCAGTACTTC
CDR3: CATSRDREGKTQYF

J: TRBJ1-1
D: -
V: TRBV20-1
size: -
DNA: TGCAGTGCTAGATTCGGCACTGAAGCTTTCTTT
CDR3: CSARFGTEAFF

J: TRBJ1-2
D: -
V: TRBV4-1
size: -
DNA: TGCGCCAGCAGCCAAATCCCCGGACAGCATAACTATGGCTACACCTTC
CDR3: CASSQIPGQHNYGYTF

J: TRBJ2-5
D: -
V: TRBV5-4
size: -
DNA: TGTGCCAGCAGCTCGGAGTACAGCGAAGAGACCCAGTACTTC
CDR3: CASSSEYSEETQYF

J: TRBJ2-3
D: -
V: TRBV29-1
size: -
DNA: TGCAGCGTCCACGGTAGGAGTGCAGATACGCAGTATTTT
CDR3: CSVHGRSADTQYF

J: TRBJ1-5
D: -
V: TRBV25-1
size: -
DNA: TGTGCCAGCAGTGCAGGGCTGCAGCCCCAGCATTTT
CDR3: CASSAGLQPQHF

J: TRBJ1-1
D: -
V: TRBV29-1
size: -
DNA: TGCAGCGTTCGGAAGGAGATGAACACTGAAGCTTTCTTT
CDR3: CSVRKEMNTEAFF

J: TRBJ1-2
D: TRBD1
V: TRBV29-1
size: -
DNA: TGCAGCGTTTTCCCGGACAGGGATAAGTATGGCTACACCTTC
CDR3: CSVFPDRDKYGYTF

J: TRBJ2-5
D: -
V: TRBV18
size: -
DNA: TGTGCCAGCTCACCATCGACGCAAGAGACCCAGTACTTC
CDR3: CASSPSTQETQYF

J: TRBJ2-7
D: -
V: TRBV15
size: -
DNA: TGTGCCACCAGCAGTTCAGGGTTAACCTACGAGCAGTACTTC
CDR3: CATSSSGLTYEQYF

J: TRBJ1-4
D: -
V: TRBV7-2
size: -
DNA: TGTGCCAGCAGCTTGGGGGTAGACAGGTCCCCAACTAATGAAAAACTGTTTTTT
CDR3: CASSLGVDRSPTNEKLFF

J: TRBJ1-6
D: TRBD1
V: TRBV19
size: -
DNA: TGTGCCAGTAGACCTCAGGGGGCGATAGGTTCACCCCTCCACTTT
CDR3: CASRPQGAIGSPLHF

J: TRBJ2-5
D: -
V: TRBV9
size: few
DNA: TGTGCCAGCAGCTTCATAAGACCCAGGACCCAGTACTTC
CDR3: CASSFIRPRTQYF

J: TRBJ2-1
D: TRBD2
V: TRBV7-8
size: once
DNA: TGTGCCAGCAGCACCAGGACTAGCGGGGGGGCGAGCTCCTACAATGAGCAGTTCTTC
CDR3: CASSTRTSGGASSYNEQFF

J: TRBJ2-1
D: TRBD2
V: TRBV14
size: -
DNA: TGTGCCAGCAGCCAAGAGCTAGCGGGGGAGAATGAGCAGTTCTTC
CDR3: CASSQELAGENEQFF

J: TRBJ1-1
D: -
V: TRBV5-1
size: -
DNA: TGCGCCAGCAGCTGGACGCGGGCGGGCACTGAAGCTTTCTTT
CDR3: CASSWTRAGTEAFF

J: TRBJ2-7
D: -
V: TRBV29-1
size: -
DNA: TGCAGCGTTGGGGGGCCTGAACAGGGTACGCAGTACTTC
CDR3: CSVGGPEQGTQYF

J: TRBJ1-5
D: -
V: TRBV6-1
size: -
DNA: TGTGCCAGCAGCCGGGGGGCAGGTAACAATCAGCCCCAGCATTTT
CDR3: CASSRGAGNNQPQHF

J: TRBJ1-2
D: -
V: TRBV30
size: -
DNA: TGTGCCTGGAGTGGTCCTGGCTACACCTTC
CDR3: CAWSGPGYTF

J: TRBJ2-2
D: -
V: TRBV6-1
size: few
DNA: TGTGCCAGCAGTGAAATGATGCCCGGGGAGCTGTTTTTT
CDR3: CASSEMMPGELFF

J: TRBJ2-2
D: TRBD1
V: TRBV25-1
size: -
DNA: TGTGCCAGCAGTGAATGGGGACAGGGTCACGGGGAGCTGTTTTTT
CDR3: CASSEWGQGHGELFF

J: TRBJ1-1
D: -
V: TRBV6-5
size: -
DNA: TGTGCCAGCAGTGAATCCCCCGGGATCACTGAAGCTTTCTTT
CDR3: CASSESPGITEAFF

J: TRBJ2-7
D: -
V: TRBV7-9
size: few
DNA: TGTGCCAGCAGCTTAGCCACCAGGACCTACGAGCAGTACTTC
CDR3: CASSLATRTYEQYF

J: TRBJ2-1
D: -
V: TRBV7-2
size: -
DNA: TGTGCCAGCAGCTTAAATCCACAGGGATTGCAGTTCTTC
CDR3: CASSLNPQGLQFF

J: TRBJ2-2
D: -
V: TRBV29-1
size: -
DNA: TGCAGCGTTGATTCAGGTGTGGGGGAGCTGTTTTTT
CDR3: CSVDSGVGELFF

J: TRBJ2-3
D: TRBD1
V: TRBV10-3
size: -
DNA: TGTGCCATCAGGAGCTTGGCGGGACAGGGCACAGATACGCAGTATTTT
CDR3: CAIRSLAGQGTDTQYF

J: TRBJ2-5
D: TRBD1
V: TRBV4-1
size: few
DNA: TGCGCCAGCAGCCAAGATCGGTTTACAGGGGGCAGTGAGACCCAGTACTTC
CDR3: CASSQDRFTGGSETQYF

J: TRBJ2-1
D: -
V: TRBV15
size: -
DNA: TGTGCCACCAGCAGAGACCTAGGCGTTGAGCAGTTCTTC
CDR3: CATSRDLGVEQFF

J: TRBJ2-1
D: -
V: TRBV15
size: -
DNA: TGTGCCACCAGCAGAGATCTAGCCCATGAGCAGTTCTTC
CDR3: CATSRDLAHEQFF

J: TRBJ2-2
D: TRBD1
V: TRBV6-1
size: -
DNA: TGTGCCAGCCCGAGGACAGGCCGCGCCGGGGAGCTGTTTTTT
CDR3: CASPRTGRAGELFF

J: TRBJ1-2
D: -
V: TRBV2
size: -
DNA: TGTGCCAGCAGTCGGGGAACAAACTATGGCTACACCTTC
CDR3: CASSRGTNYGYTF

J: TRBJ2-5
D: -
V: TRBV5-6
size: -
DNA: TGTGCCAGCAGCTCGGCGAGGACCTCAGAGACCCAGTACTTC
CDR3: CASSSARTSETQYF

J: TRBJ2-5
D: -
V: TRBV6-5
size: -
DNA: TGTGCCAGCAGTTACTCGAGTCGGACTGGAAGAGAGACCCAGTACTTC
CDR3: CASSYSSRTGRETQYF

J: TRBJ2-5
D: TRBD1
V: TRBV7-2
size: many
DNA: TGTGCCAGCAGCGCACCCTCGGGACAGGGGGTTAAGCAGGCCCAGTACTTC
CDR3: CASSAPSGQGVKQAQYF

J: TRBJ1-5
D: -
V: TRBV30
size: -
DNA: TGTGCCTGCCTGGTGGGGGCTAGCAATCAGCCCCAGCATTTT
CDR3: CACLVGASNQPQHF

J: TRBJ1-1
D: -
V: TRBV7-9
size: few
DNA: TGTGCCAGCAGCTTAGCGAACAGTTGGCGAGAAGCTTTCTTT
CDR3: CASSLANSWREAFF

J: TRBJ2-3
D: TRBD2
V: TRBV15
size: few
DNA: TGTGCCACCAGCACCCGACTAGCGGGGAGGGGAGATACGCAGTATTTT
CDR3: CATSTRLAGRGDTQYF

J: TRBJ2-7
D: -
V: TRBV19
size: -
DNA: TGTGCCAGTAGCTCCAGGGGCTACGAGCAGTACTTC
CDR3: CASSSRGYEQYF

J: TRBJ2-2
D: -
V: TRBV7-3
size: -
DNA: TGTGCCAGCAGCTTCCGCTCGACGAACACCGGGGAGCTGTTTTTT
CDR3: CASSFRSTNTGELFF

J: TRBJ1-2
D: -
V: TRBV4-2
size: -
DNA: TGTGCCAGCAGCCAAGTAGACGCTAAGGGCTATGGCTACACCTTC
CDR3: CASSQVDAKGYGYTF

J: TRBJ1-6
D: TRBD1
V: TRBV6-5
size: -
DNA: TGTGCCAGCAGTTGGGGACAGGGGGCTTCTAATTCACCCCTCCACTTT
CDR3: CASSWGQGASNSPLHF

J: TRBJ1-1
D: -
V: TRBV5-1
size: few
DNA: TGCGCCAGCAGCCCCATGACAGGCACTGAAGCTTTCTTT
CDR3: CASSPMTGTEAFF

J: TRBJ1-5
D: TRBD1
V: TRBV9
size: -
DNA: TGTGCCAGCAGCCCGGACAGGGATGGGTCCCAGCATTTT
CDR3: CASSPDRDGSQHF

J: TRBJ1-2
D: -
V: TRBV25-1
size: -
DNA: TGTGCCAGCAGTGTCCTGGGAGGCTACACCTTC
CDR3: CASSVLGGYTF

J: TRBJ1-6
D: -
V: TRBV6-5
size: few
DNA: TGTGCCAGCGGGCAGGGCTATAATTCACCCCTCCACTTT
CDR3: CASGQGYNSPLHF

J: TRBJ1-2
D: -
V: TRBV25-1
size: -
DNA: TGTGCCAGCAGCCGGGTCGACGGGAACTATGGCTACACCTTC
CDR3: CASSRVDGNYGYTF

J: TRBJ1-6
D: -
V: TRBV6-5
size: once
DNA: TGCGCCAGCAGCACGTCACAGCCTTGGAATTCACCCCTCCACTTT
CDR3: CASSTSQPWNSPLHF

J: TRBJ2-3
D: -
V: TRBV7-3
size: -
DNA: TGTGCCAGCAGCTTAGGTAGTATAGGAGATACGCAGTATTTT
CDR3: CASSLGSIGDTQYF

J: TRBJ1-5
D: -
V: TRBV4-1
size: -
DNA: TGCGCCAGCAGAGAAACAGGGAACGGCAATCAGCCCCAGCATTTT
CDR3: CASRETGNGNQPQHF

J: TRBJ2-1
D: -
V: TRBV9
size: -
DNA: TGTGCCAGCAGCGTAGACGCCTACAATGAGCAGTTCTTC
CDR3: CASSVDAYNEQFF

J: TRBJ2-7
D: -
V: TRBV7-9
size: few
DNA: TGTGCCAGCAGCCCACAACAGGCATACGAGCAGTACTTC
CDR3: CASSPQQAYEQYF